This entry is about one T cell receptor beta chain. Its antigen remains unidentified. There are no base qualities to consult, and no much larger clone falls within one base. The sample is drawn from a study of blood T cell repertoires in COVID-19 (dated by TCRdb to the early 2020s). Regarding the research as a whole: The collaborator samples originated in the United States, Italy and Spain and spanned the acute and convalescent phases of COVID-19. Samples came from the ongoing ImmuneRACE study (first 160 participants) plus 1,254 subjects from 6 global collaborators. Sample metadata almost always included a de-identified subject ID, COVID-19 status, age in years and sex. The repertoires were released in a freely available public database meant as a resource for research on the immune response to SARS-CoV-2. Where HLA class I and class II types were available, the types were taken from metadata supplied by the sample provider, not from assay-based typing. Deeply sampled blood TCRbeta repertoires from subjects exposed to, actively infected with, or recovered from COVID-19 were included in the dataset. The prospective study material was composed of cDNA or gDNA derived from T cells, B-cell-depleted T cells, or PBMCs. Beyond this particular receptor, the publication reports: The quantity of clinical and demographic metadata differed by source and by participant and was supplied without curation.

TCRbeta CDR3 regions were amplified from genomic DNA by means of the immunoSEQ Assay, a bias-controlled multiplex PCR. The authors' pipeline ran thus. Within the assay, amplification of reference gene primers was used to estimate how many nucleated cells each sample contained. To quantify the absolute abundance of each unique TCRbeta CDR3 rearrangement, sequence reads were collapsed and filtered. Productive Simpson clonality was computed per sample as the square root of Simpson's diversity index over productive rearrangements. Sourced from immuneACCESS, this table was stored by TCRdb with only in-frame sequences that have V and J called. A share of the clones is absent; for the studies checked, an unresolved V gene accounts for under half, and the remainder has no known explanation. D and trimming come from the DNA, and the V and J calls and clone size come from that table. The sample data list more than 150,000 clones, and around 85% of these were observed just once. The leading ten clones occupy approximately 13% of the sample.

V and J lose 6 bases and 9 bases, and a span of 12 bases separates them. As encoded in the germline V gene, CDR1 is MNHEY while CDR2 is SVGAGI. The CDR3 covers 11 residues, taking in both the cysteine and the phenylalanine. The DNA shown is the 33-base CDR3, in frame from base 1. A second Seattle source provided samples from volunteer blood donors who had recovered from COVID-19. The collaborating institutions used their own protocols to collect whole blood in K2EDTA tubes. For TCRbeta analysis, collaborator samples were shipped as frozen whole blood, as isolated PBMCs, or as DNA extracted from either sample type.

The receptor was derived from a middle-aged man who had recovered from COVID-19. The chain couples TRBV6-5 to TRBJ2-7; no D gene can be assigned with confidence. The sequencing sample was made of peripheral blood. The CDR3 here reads CASRTSAGQYF. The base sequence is TGTGCCAGCAGAACGAGCGCCGGGCAGTACTTC.